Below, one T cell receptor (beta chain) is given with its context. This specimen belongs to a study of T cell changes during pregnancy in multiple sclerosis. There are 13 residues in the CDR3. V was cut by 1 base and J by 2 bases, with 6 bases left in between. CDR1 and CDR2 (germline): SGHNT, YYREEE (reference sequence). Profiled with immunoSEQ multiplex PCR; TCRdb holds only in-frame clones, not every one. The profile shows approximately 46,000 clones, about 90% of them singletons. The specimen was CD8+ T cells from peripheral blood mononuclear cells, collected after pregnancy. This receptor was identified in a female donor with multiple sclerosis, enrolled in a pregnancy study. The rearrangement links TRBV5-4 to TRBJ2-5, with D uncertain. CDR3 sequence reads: CASSLIEQETQYF. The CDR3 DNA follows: TGTGCCAGCAGCTTGATAGAACAAGAGACCCAGTACTTC.